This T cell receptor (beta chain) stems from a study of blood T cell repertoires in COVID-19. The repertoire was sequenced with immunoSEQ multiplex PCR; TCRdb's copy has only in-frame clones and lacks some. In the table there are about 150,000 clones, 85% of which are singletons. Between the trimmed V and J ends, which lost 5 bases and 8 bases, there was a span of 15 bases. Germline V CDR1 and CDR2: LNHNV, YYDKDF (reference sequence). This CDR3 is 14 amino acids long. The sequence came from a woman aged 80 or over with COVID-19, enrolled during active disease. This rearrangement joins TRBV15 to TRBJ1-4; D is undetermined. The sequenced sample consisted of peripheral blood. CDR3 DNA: TGTGCCACCAGCCCCCCAGGCGGGTGGGAAAAACTGTTTTTT. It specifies CATSPPGGWEKLFF.